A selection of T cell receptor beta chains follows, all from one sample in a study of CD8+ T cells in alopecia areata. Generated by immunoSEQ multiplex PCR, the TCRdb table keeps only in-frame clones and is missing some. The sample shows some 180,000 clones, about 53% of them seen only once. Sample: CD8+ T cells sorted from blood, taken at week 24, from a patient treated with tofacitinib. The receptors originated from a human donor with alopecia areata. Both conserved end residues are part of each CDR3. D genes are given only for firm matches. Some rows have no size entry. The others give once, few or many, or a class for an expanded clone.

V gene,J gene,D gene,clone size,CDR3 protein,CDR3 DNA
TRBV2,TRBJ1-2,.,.,CASSDVRNLINNGYTF,TGTGCCAGCAGTGATGTTCGGAACTTGATCAACAATGGCTACACCTTC
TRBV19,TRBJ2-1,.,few,CASSITGNNEQFF,TGTGCCAGTAGTATTACGGGAAACAATGAGCAGTTCTTC
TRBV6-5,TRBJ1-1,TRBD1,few,CASSRQGTEAFF,TGTGCCAGCAGTAGACAGGGTACTGAAGCTTTCTTT
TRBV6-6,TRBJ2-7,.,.,CASSYSRIYEQYF,TGTGCCAGCAGTTACTCGCGGATCTACGAGCAGTACTTC
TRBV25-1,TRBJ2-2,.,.,CASSAGPGLKLELFF,TGTGCCAGCAGTGCAGGACCCGGGTTAAAGCTTGAACTGTTTTTT
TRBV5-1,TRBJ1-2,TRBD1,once,CASSLGQGGNYGYTF,TGCGCCAGCAGCCTTGGACAGGGGGGGAACTATGGCTACACCTTC
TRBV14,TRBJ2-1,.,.,CASSQVGYVEQFF,TGTGCCAGCAGCCAAGTGGGGTACGTCGAGCAGTTCTTC
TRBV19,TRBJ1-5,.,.,CASSSFQVSNQPQHF,TGTGCCAGTAGTTCTTTTCAGGTTAGCAATCAGCCCCAGCATTTT
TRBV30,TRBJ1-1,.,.,CAWSQETEAFF,TGTGCCTGGAGTCAAGAGACTGAAGCTTTCTTT
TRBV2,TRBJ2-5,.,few,CASSEVQETQYF,TGTGCCAGCAGTGAAGTCCAAGAGACCCAGTACTTC
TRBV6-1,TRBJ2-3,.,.,CASSESPRDTDTQYF,TGTGCCAGCAGTGAATCCCCGAGGGACACAGATACGCAGTATTTT
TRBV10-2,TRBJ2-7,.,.,CASRLGSEQYF,TGCGCCAGCAGGTTAGGTAGCGAGCAGTACTTC
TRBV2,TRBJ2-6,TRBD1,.,CASSEGTGGSGANVLTF,TGTGCCAGCAGTGAGGGGACAGGGGGTTCTGGGGCCAACGTCCTGACTTTC
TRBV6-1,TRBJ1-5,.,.,CASSEARGRNNQPQHF,TGTGCCAGCAGTGAAGCGCGAGGCAGAAACAATCAGCCCCAGCATTTT
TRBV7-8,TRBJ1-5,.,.,CASSLSSRGVQPQHF,TGTGCCAGCAGCTTATCTTCTCGGGGGGTTCAGCCCCAGCATTTT
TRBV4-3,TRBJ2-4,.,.,CASSQEGRENIQYF,TGCGCCAGCAGCCAAGAGGGGCGGGAAAACATTCAGTACTTC
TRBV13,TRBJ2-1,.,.,CASSQGRGRWYEQFF,TGTGCCAGCAGCCAGGGGCGGGGACGGTGGTATGAGCAGTTCTTC
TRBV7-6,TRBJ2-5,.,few,CASSSNEVKTQYF,TGTGCCAGCAGCTCCAACGAAGTAAAGACCCAGTACTTC
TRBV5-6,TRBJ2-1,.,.,CASSSRGTDYNEQFF,TGTGCCAGCAGCTCCCGAGGGACCGACTACAATGAGCAGTTCTTC
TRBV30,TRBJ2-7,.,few,CAWSESGEQYF,TGTGCCTGGAGTGAATCTGGGGAGCAGTACTTC
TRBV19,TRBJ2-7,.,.,CASSIREDAYEQYF,TGTGCCAGTAGTATCAGGGAAGACGCCTACGAGCAGTACTTC
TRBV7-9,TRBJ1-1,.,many,CASRPGGGESAFF,TGTGCCAGCCGTCCCGGGGGGGGCGAGTCTGCTTTCTTT
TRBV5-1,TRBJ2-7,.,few,CASSLSSGEQYF,TGCGCCAGCAGCTTGAGCTCGGGAGAGCAGTACTTC
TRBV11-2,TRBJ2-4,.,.,CASNNRDVAKNIQYF,TGTGCCAGCAACAACCGGGACGTGGCCAAAAACATTCAGTACTTC
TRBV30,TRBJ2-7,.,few,CAWSHVSYEQYF,TGTGCCTGGAGCCACGTAAGCTACGAGCAGTACTTC